Described below is a single T cell receptor beta chain sequence and its context. Its antigen specificity is not known. Base qualities were left out, and no much larger clone turns up one base away. The immunoSEQ Assay, a bias-controlled multiplex PCR, was used to amplify TCRbeta CDR3 regions from genomic DNA. The original methods were these. The number of nucleated cells in each sample was estimated from the amplification of reference gene primers within the assay. Sequence reads were collapsed and filtered to measure the absolute abundance of every unique TCRbeta CDR3 rearrangement. For each sample, productive Simpson clonality was calculated as the square root of Simpson's diversity index across productive rearrangements. TCRdb retrieved this table from immuneACCESS and kept in-frame rearrangements only. Not all clones are present; in checked studies, unresolved V genes account for under half, and no reason is known for the remainder. The V and J calls and the clone size are those of that table, but D and trimming were determined from the DNA. The sample table holds approximately 200,000 clones, of which approximately 80% were seen once. In total, the top ten clones hold around 6.8% of the sample.

The record originates from a study of blood T cell repertoires in COVID-19 (dated by TCRdb to about 2020). The study in broad terms: Samples from collaborators originated in the United States, Italy and Spain and spanned both the acute and convalescent phases of COVID-19. HLA class I and class II types, where available, came from metadata supplied by the sample provider rather than from assay-based typing. Sample metadata almost always included a de-identified subject ID, COVID-19 status, age in years and sex. The prospective study material was composed of cDNA or gDNA derived from T cells, B-cell-depleted T cells, or PBMCs. Samples were obtained from the ongoing ImmuneRACE study (first 160 participants) and from 1,254 subjects provided by 6 global collaborators. The repertoires were released in a freely available public database intended as a resource for research on the immune response to SARS-CoV-2. The dataset comprised deeply sampled blood TCRbeta repertoires from subjects exposed to, actively infected with, or recovered from COVID-19.

Each collaborating institution followed its own protocols to collect whole blood in K2EDTA tubes. Collaborator samples were shipped for TCRbeta analysis as frozen whole blood, isolated PBMCs, or DNA extracted from either sample type. The CDR3 holds 14 amino acids from the cysteine to the phenylalanine. The DNA shown is the 42-base CDR3, in frame from base 1. A distance of 12 bases separates the germline ends of V and J, which lose 1 base and 7 bases respectively. Reading the germline V gene gives CDR1 SGHRS and CDR2 YFSETQ. General findings and caveats noted by the study authors: The amount of clinical and demographic metadata varied by source and participant and was provided uncurated.

The sequence came from a woman in her 50s with acute or convalescent COVID-19. Sequenced input: peripheral blood. The V gene is TRBV5-1 and the J gene is TRBJ1-5; a tentative D call is TRBD1 (5 bases match). At the DNA level, the sequence is TGCGCCAGCAGCTTGTCTCTGGAGGGGCAGCCCCAGCATTTT. Its coded protein is CASSLSLEGQPQHF.